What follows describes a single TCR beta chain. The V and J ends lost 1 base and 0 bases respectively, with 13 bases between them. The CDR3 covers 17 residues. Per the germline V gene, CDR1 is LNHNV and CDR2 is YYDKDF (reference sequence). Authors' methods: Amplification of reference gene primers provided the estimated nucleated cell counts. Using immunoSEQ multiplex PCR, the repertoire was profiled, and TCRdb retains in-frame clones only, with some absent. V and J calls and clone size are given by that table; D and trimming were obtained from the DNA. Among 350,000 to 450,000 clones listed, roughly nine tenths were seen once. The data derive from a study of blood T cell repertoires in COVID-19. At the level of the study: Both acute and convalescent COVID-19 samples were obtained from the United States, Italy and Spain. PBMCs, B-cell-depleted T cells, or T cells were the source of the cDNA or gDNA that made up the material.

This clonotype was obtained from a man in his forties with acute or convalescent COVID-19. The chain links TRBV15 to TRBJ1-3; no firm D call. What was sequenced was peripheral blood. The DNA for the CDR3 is TGTGCCACCAGCAGAGCAGGCACCTTTATCTCTGGAAACACCATATATTTT. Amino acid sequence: CATSRAGTFISGNTIYF.